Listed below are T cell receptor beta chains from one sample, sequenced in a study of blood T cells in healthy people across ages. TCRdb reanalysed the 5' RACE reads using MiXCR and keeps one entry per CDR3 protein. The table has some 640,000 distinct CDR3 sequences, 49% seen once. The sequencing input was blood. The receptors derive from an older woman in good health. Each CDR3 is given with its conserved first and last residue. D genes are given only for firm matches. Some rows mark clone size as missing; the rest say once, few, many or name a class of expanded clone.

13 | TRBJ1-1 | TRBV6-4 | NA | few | CASSVGSGTEAFF | TGTGCCAGCAGCGTCGGTTCGGGGACTGAAGCTTTCTTT
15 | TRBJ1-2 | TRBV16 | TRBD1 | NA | CASSQQRTGNYGYTF | TGTGCCAGCAGCCAACAAAGGACAGGGAACTATGGCTACACCTTC
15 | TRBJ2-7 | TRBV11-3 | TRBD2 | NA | CASSLDQRESNEQYF | TGTGCCAGCAGCTTAGATCAGCGGGAGTCTAACGAGCAGTACTTC
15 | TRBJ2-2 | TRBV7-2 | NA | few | CASTPQVSDTGELFF | TGTGCCAGCACCCCTCAGGTCTCCGACACCGGGGAGCTGTTTTTT
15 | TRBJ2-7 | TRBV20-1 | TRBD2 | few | CSGTGLAGSSYEQYF | TGCAGTGGGACCGGACTAGCGGGATCGTCCTACGAGCAGTACTTC
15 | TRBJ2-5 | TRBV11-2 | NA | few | CASSSRAARGETQYF | TGTGCCAGCAGCTCCAGAGCGGCGCGTGGGGAGACCCAGTACTTC
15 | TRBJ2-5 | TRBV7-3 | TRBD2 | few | CASSLRGLPRETQYF | TGTGCCAGCAGCCTACGGGGACTACCCAGGGAGACCCAGTACTTC
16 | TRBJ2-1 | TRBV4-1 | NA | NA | CASSRRVRDTFNEQFF | TGCGCCAGCAGCCGCCGGGTGAGGGACACCTTCAATGAGCAGTTCTTC
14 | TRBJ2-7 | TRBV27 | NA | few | CASSLDREGCEQYF | TGTGCCAGCAGTTTAGACAGGGAGGGCTGCGAGCAGTACTTC
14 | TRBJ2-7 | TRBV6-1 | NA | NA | CASSELGPKYEQYF | TGTGCCAGCAGTGAACTTGGGCCAAAATACGAGCAGTACTTC
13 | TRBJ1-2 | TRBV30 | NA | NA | CAWSVQRNYGYTF | TGTGCCTGGAGTGTACAACGAAACTATGGCTACACCTTC
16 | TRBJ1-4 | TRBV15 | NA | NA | CATSRVFGTGNEKLFF | TGTGCCACCAGCAGAGTCTTCGGGACGGGGAATGAAAAACTGTTTTTT
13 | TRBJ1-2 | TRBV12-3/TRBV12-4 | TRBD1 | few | CASSLGQGVGYTF | TGTGCCAGCAGTTTAGGACAGGGAGTTGGCTACACCTTC
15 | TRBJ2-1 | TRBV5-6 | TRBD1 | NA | CASSSPGGSYNEQFF | TGTGCCAGCTCTTCGCCAGGGGGCTCCTACAATGAGCAGTTCTTC
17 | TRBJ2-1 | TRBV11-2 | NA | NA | CASSSPGAQLYHNEQFF | TGTGCCAGCAGCTCTCCCGGAGCCCAACTTTACCACAATGAGCAGTTCTTC
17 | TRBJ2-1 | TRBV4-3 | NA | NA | CASSPVASASSYNEQFF | TGCGCCAGCAGCCCTGTTGCGAGCGCAAGCTCCTACAATGAGCAGTTCTTC